Below are 29 T cell receptor beta chains sequenced from a single sample in a study of Graves' ophthalmopathy and Graves' hyperthyroidism (dated 2018 in TCRdb). TCRdb records Illumina HiSeq 2000 as the sequencer. TCR beta CDR3 regions were amplified from RNA transcripts for repertoire sequencing. The first round was an RT-PCR using HTBI primers with the Qiagen OneStep RT-PCR kit, and this first round was followed by a second-round multiplex PCR, then size selection and purification. TCRdb applied fastp at Q25 and MiXCR to the public reads, then kept only in-frame beta chains. One record per CDR3 amino acid sequence lists the most common genes and DNA. The sample profile shows about 390,000 distinct CDR3 sequences; approximately 17% of them were found once. 2.4% of the sample is held by the ten biggest clonotypes. The sequenced sample was peripheral blood. These receptors came from an adult woman with stable Graves' hyperthyroidism.

This clonotype was recorded at least ten times. The chain has TRBV30 and TRBJ1-1; D gene uncertain. From germline, CDR1 is GTSNPN and CDR2 SVGIG (reference sequence). V was cut by 6 bases and J by 1 base, with 12 bases left in between. The CDR3 runs to 13 residues. The DNA for the CDR3 is TGTGCCTGCCAGATCGCAGGGAACACTGAAGCTTTCTTT. Translation: CACQIAGNTEAFF.

As to this clonotype: Germline is not matched at one junction end, which may reflect a read error. The chain couples TRBV5-1 to TRBJ2-2, with 7 bases that match TRBD1. Per the germline V gene, CDR1 is SGHRS and CDR2 is YFSETQ. The CDR3 runs to 14 residues. CDR3 bases: TGCGCCAGCAGCAAGGGACAGAACACCGGGGAGCTGTGTTTT. Its protein is CASSKGQNTGELCF.

The chain links TRBV3-1 to TRBJ2-7; TRBD1 might be the D (6 bases). CDR3 size: 16 residues. In germline, CDR1 is LGHDT, CDR2 YNNKEL (reference sequence). Between the trimmed V and J ends, which lost 1 base and 2 bases, there was a span of 15 bases. The CDR3 here is CASSQVDQQGTYEQYF. CDR3 sequence (DNA): TGTGCCAGCAGCCAAGTAGACCAACAGGGCACCTACGAGCAGTACTTC.

This clonotype showed up many times. The chain joins TRBV11-2 to TRBJ2-7; 7 nucleotides agree with TRBD2. The length of the CDR3 is 19 residues. V gave up 1 base and J gave up 3 bases; unmatched junction bases: 18. Looked up from germline, CDR1 is SGHAT and CDR2 is FQNNGV. CDR3 sequence (DNA): TGTGCCAGCAGCTTAGTCCAGGCCTACACGACTAGCAGGAACTACGAGCAGTACTTC. It yields the protein CASSLVQAYTTSRNYEQYF. The variable domain in full, completed from reference TRBV11-2 and TRBJ2-7, reads EAGVAQSPRYKIIEKRQSVAFWCNPISGHATLYWYQQILGQGPKLLIQFQNNGVVDDSQLPKDRFSAERLKGVDSTLKIQPAKLEDSAVYLCASSLVQAYTTSRNYEQYFGPGTRLTVT.

The chain has TRBV12-3 or TRBV12-4 and TRBJ1-5, with unresolved D. The CDR3 has 16 residues. V lost 7 bases and J lost 2, with 18 bases in between. CDR3 region: CASTQSYGAGNQPQHF. In DNA form, the CDR3 reads TGTGCCAGCACCCAATCTTATGGTGCAGGCAATCAGCCCCAGCATTTT.

This clonotype was seen repeatedly, ten times or more. The V and J genes are TRBV12-3 or TRBV12-4 and TRBJ2-2; 10 positions match TRBD1. The CDR3 extends over 16 amino acids. Trimming cost V 6 bases and J 5 bases; bases outside gene matches: 9. The CDR3 DNA follows: TGTGCCAGCAGGGCCGGGACAGGGGACGGGACCGGGGAGCTGTTTTTT. It is translated as CASRAGTGDGTGELFF.

This clonotype occurred many times. This rearrangement joins TRBV5-1 to TRBJ1-1; D remains ambiguous. V was pared by 0 bases and J by 0 bases, with 9 bases between. The CDR3 is 15 residues long. Germline V gene sequence: CDR1 SGHRS, CDR2 YFSETQ. The CDR3: CASSLVAQLNTEAFF. The CDR3 DNA reads as TGCGCCAGCAGCTTGGTTGCACAGCTGAACACTGAAGCTTTCTTT.

This clonotype came up many times. The chain joins TRBV28 to TRBJ2-7; 8 nucleotides line up with TRBD1. CDR3 length: 15 amino acids. Germline loops: CDR1 MDHEN, CDR2 SYDVKM. With 3 bases clipped from V and 5 bases from J, the junction kept 9 bases outside the gene matches. Here the CDR3 DNA reads TGTGCCAGCAGTTTTACCGCAGGGGGCTTCCACGAGCAGTACTTC. Its translation: CASSFTAGGFHEQYF.

The chain has TRBV12-3 or TRBV12-4 and TRBJ1-1; D is perhaps TRBD1 (6 bases). The CDR3 sequence is 14 residues long. V lost 5 bases and J lost 4, with 14 bases in between. The CDR3 here is CASSETSGATEAFF. The CDR3 DNA follows: TGTGCCAGCAGTGAGACGTCGGGGGCCACTGAAGCTTTCTTT.

This clonotype appeared many times. CDR3 coding DNA: TGTGCCAGCAGTAGTCGGGACTACCCCTCCTACGAGCAGTACTTC. It encodes CASSSRDYPSYEQYF. The chain recombines TRBV27 with TRBJ2-7; 7 nucleotides match TRBD2. Germline V CDR1 and CDR2: MNHEY, SMNVEV (reference sequence). The V segment lost 5 bases and the J segment 0 bases; nucleotides outside the gene matches: 7. This CDR3 contains 15 residues.

Many counts were recorded for this clonotype. The chain couples TRBV6-1 to TRBJ2-2; no clear D. CDR3 size: 14 residues. Germline V gene sequence: CDR1 MNHNS, CDR2 SASEGT. V lost 5 bases to trimming and J lost 1 base, with 8 bases between them. The DNA for the CDR3 is TGTGCCAGCAGTATGAAAGGGAACACCGGGGAGCTGTTTTTT. It specifies CASSMKGNTGELFF.

This clonotype was counted ten times or more. This rearrangement joins TRBV30 to TRBJ2-4; TRBD1 agrees at 7 bases. The germline CDR1 and CDR2 sequences are GTSNPN and SVGIG (reference sequence). The V and J ends lost 3 bases and 5 bases, in that order; junction bases with no gene match: 7. The CDR3 loop spans 14 amino acids. The DNA of the CDR3 is TGTGCCTGGAGCTATGGGACAGTAGAAAACATTCAGTACTTC. Its translation is CAWSYGTVENIQYF.

This clonotype was picked up many times. The chain links TRBV28 to TRBJ1-2; 9 bases fit TRBD1. CDR1 and CDR2 (germline): MDHEN, SYDVKM. This CDR3 comprises 17 residues. V was clipped by 4 bases and J by 3 bases; unmatched bases: 12. CDR3 bases: TGTGCCAGCAGTTCTTTACAGGGGGCTAAGGTGTACTATGGCTACACCTTC. Translated: CASSSLQGAKVYYGYTF.

Comment on this clonotype: The CDR3 does not end in the conserved phenylalanine or tryptophan, so this is likely a read error. The CDR3 DNA sequence: TGTGCCAGCAGCTGGGCAAGACAGGGTGGGGAGTCCCAGTACTAC. Protein: CASSWARQGGESQYY. The chain carries TRBV7-8 and TRBJ2-5, with TRBD1 identical over 7 bases. Trimming at V came to 4 bases and at J to 9 bases, leaving 14 bases not matched to a gene. Germline assignment: CDR1 SGHVS and CDR2 FQNEAQ. The CDR3 covers 15 residues.

This clonotype was counted ten times or more. This chain connects TRBV20-1 to TRBJ1-6; D gene ambiguous. From germline, CDR1 is DFQATT and CDR2 SNEGSKA (reference sequence). The CDR3 runs to 14 residues. V lost 5 bases and J lost 10, with 18 bases in between. DNA of the CDR3: TGCAGTGCTGCTAAGGACGCTGTCCTCTCACCCCTCCACTTT. Residues: CSAAKDAVLSPLHF.

On this clonotype: This may be a read error, as it is one base from a much larger clone. This chain links TRBV28 with TRBJ1-5; no firm D call. Between the trimmed V and J ends, which lost 3 bases and 9 bases, there was a span of 6 bases. CDR3 length equals 11 residues. Germline CDR1 and CDR2: MDHEN and SYDVKM. The CDR3 reads CASSFRRPQHF. The CDR3 DNA sequence: TGTGCCAGCAGTTTTCGGAGGCCCCAGCATTTT.

This clonotype was recorded many times. The chain recombines TRBV6-1 with TRBJ2-7; 7 nucleotides match TRBD2. Germline lookup yields CDR1 MNHNS and CDR2 SASEGT. V shed 6 bases and J 1 base; nucleotides not matched to a gene: 6. The CDR3 extends over 14 amino acids. In DNA, the CDR3 is TGTGCCAGCAGGAATCTAGCGGATTCCTACGAGCAGTACTTC. Protein product: CASRNLADSYEQYF.

The sample holds many counts of this clonotype. V is TRBV19 and J is TRBJ2-5; TRBD1 matches 8 bases. CDR3 size: 15 residues. V lost 3 bases, J lost 5 bases, and 8 bases stayed unmatched. CDR1 is LNHDA and CDR2 is SQIVND in the germline V gene (reference sequence). CDR3 sequence reads: CASSIGQGRGETQYF. CDR3 coding DNA: TGTGCCAGTAGTATTGGACAGGGCCGAGGGGAGACCCAGTACTTC.

This clonotype was detected ten times or more. The chain carries TRBV19 and TRBJ1-1; D is undetermined. V lost 7 bases, J lost 0 bases, and 12 bases lay in between. Germline CDR1 is LNHDA and CDR2 is SQIVND (reference sequence). The CDR3 is 14 residues long. The chain's CDR3 is CASNKAGVNTEAFF. As DNA, the CDR3 is TGTGCCAGTAATAAGGCGGGAGTGAACACTGAAGCTTTCTTT.

This chain connects TRBV18 to TRBJ2-5; 10 bases line up with TRBD1. The CDR3 has 16 amino acids. Losses at the gene ends were 1 base for V and 5 bases for J; bases not matched to a gene: 7. From germline, CDR1 is KGHSH and CDR2 LQKENI. CDR3 loop: CASSPRDRGDEETQYF. CDR3 DNA: TGTGCCAGCTCACCACGGGACAGGGGAGATGAGGAGACCCAGTACTTC. The full variable domain, with the rest looked up from reference TRBV18 and TRBJ2-5, is NAGVMQNPRHLVRRRGQEARLRCSPMKGHSHVYWYRQLPEEGLKFMVYLQKENIIDESGMPKERFSAEFPKEGPSILRIQQVVRGDSAAYFCASSPRDRGDEETQYFGPGTRLLVL.

In its sample, this clonotype was seen many times. The gene calls are TRBV19 and TRBJ1-5; unclear D gene. This CDR3 spans 14 amino acids. Germline V lookup: CDR1 LNHDA, CDR2 SQIVND (reference sequence). V lost 4 bases, J lost 0 bases, and 7 bases lay in between. CDR3 in amino acids: CASSSGHSNQPQHF. DNA for the CDR3: TGTGCCAGTAGTAGCGGGCATAGCAATCAGCCCCAGCATTTT.

The genes are TRBV12-3 or TRBV12-4 and TRBJ2-7; tentatively, D is TRBD1 or TRBD2 (6 bases each). Trimming removed 8 bases at V and 6 bases at J, with 17 bases between. The length of the CDR3 is 13 residues. This CDR3 reads CASSPEGGLEQYF. CDR3 bases: TGTGCCAGCTCACCTGAGGGGGGTCTCGAGCAGTACTTC.

The gene calls are TRBV7-3 and TRBJ2-2; tentatively, D is TRBD1 (6 bases). V shed 5 bases and J shed 1 base, with 14 bases lying between them. This CDR3 is built from 16 residues. In germline, CDR1 is SGHTA, CDR2 FQGTGA. CDR3 protein: CASSPQGYGNTGELFF. For the CDR3, the DNA is TGTGCCAGCAGCCCACAGGGTTACGGGAACACCGGGGAGCTGTTTTTT.

The rearrangement uses TRBV12-3 or TRBV12-4 and TRBJ2-2; 11 bases map to TRBD2. The V and J ends lost 3 bases and 8 bases, in that order; junction bases with no gene match: 5. CDR3 length equals 15 residues. The CDR3 protein is CASSLTSGVIGELFF. The CDR3 DNA follows: TGTGCCAGCAGTTTGACTAGCGGGGTGATAGGGGAGCTGTTTTTT.

This clonotype was detected ten times or more. The chain recombines TRBV6-2 or TRBV6-3 with TRBJ2-7; 11 nucleotides align to TRBD1. Losses at the gene ends were 5 bases for V and 2 bases for J; bases not matched to a gene: 5. This CDR3 contains 15 residues. The germline V gene has CDR1 MNHEY and CDR2 SVGEGT. The CDR3 region has the DNA TGTGCCAGCAGTCCGGGACAGGGGGATACCTACGAGCAGTACTTC. It is translated as CASSPGQGDTYEQYF.

This clonotype was seen many times. The chain uses TRBV20-1 and TRBJ2-2; 8 bases fit TRBD2. Germline CDR1 DFQATT, CDR2 SNEGSKA (reference sequence). V lost 0 bases and J lost 1; bases outside the gene matches: 4. The CDR3 loop spans 16 amino acids. Written as DNA, the CDR3 is TGCAGTGCTAGAGATCCAGCGGGGGTGAACACCGGGGAGCTGTTTTTT. Translated, it gives CSARDPAGVNTGELFF.

This clonotype occurred once. The chain couples TRBV7-2 to TRBJ1-6; D gene uncertain. Trimming stripped 2 bases from V and 3 bases from J, with 8 bases between. The germline V gene encodes CDR1 SGHTA and CDR2 FQGNSA. This CDR3 is built from 15 residues. The DNA of the CDR3 is TGTGCCAGCAGCTTATCAGAGGGCTATAATTCACCCCTCCACTTT. This sequence encodes CASSLSEGYNSPLHF.

Many counts were recorded for this clonotype. The chain uses TRBV24-1 and TRBJ2-5; D is perhaps TRBD2 (6 bases). CDR1 and CDR2 (germline): KGHDR, SFDVKD. V was cut by 3 bases and J by 0 bases, with 16 bases left in between. The length of the CDR3 is 17 residues. CDR3 region: CATSDPPIAEYQETQYF. DNA for the CDR3: TGTGCCACCAGTGATCCCCCGATAGCGGAGTACCAAGAGACCCAGTACTTC.

Many counts were recorded for this clonotype. The chain couples TRBV7-3 to TRBJ2-7; D ambiguous. Germline lookup yields CDR1 SGHTA and CDR2 FQGTGA. Trimming took 2 bases from V and 0 from J, leaving 11 bases between them. The CDR3 sequence is 15 residues long. CDR3 region: CASSLWPGPSYEQYF. Here the CDR3 DNA reads TGTGCCAGCAGCTTATGGCCGGGCCCCTCCTACGAGCAGTACTTC.